The 18 T cell receptor beta chains listed next were all sequenced from one sample in a study of regulatory T cells in long-lasting Graves disease. Both iRepertoire HTBI primers and Arm-PCR of CDR3 regions were used to build the TCR beta libraries. TCRdb itself ran the multiplex PCR reads through MiXCR, one entry per CDR3 protein. The sample lists 410,000 or so distinct CDR3 sequences, about 16% occurring once. Time point described: newly diagnosed GD, antithyroid drugs for less than 3 months. TCR sequences were obtained from RNA taken from PBMCs. In addition, the sample was reused for a study of T cells in Graves' hyperthyroidism and ophthalmopathy.

The material was peripheral blood mononuclear cells (PBMCs), obtained at new diagnosis, from a patient treated with antithyroid drugs. These receptors were obtained from a woman aged 30 to 39 with Graves disease.

The rearrangement links TRBV6-5 to TRBJ1-5; D is perhaps TRBD1 (5 bases). V dropped 0 bases and J dropped 5 bases, with 8 bases sitting between them. CDR1 and CDR2 from the germline V gene are MNHEY and SVGAGI. The CDR3 length is 14 residues. Here the CDR3 reads CASSYSGRDQPQHF. The CDR3 DNA sequence: TGTGCCAGCAGTTACTCGGGGCGGGATCAGCCCCAGCATTTT.

This clonotype was detected only a few times. The chain recombines TRBV18 with TRBJ2-3; TRBD1 matches at 8 bases. CDR1 is KGHSH, CDR2 LQKENI, per germline. Trimming took 4 bases from V and 14 from J; bases not matched to a gene: 14. There are 14 residues in the CDR3. Here the CDR3 reads CASSHETGAVQGYF. For the CDR3, the DNA is TGTGCCAGCTCACATGAGACAGGGGCGGTCCAGGGGTATTTT.

The V and J genes are TRBV5-1 and TRBJ2-1; D unresolved. Trimming left V 2 bases short and J 5 bases short, with 17 bases between. This CDR3 region has 16 residues. The germline V gene encodes CDR1 SGHRS and CDR2 YFSETQ. The CDR3 region has the DNA TGCGCCAGCAGCTTCCTTGGCTTACGCGACGACAATGAGCAGTTCTTC. This codes for CASSFLGLRDDNEQFF. The variable domain in full, with the rest retrieved from reference TRBV5-1 and TRBJ2-1, is KAGVTQTPRYLIKTRGQQVTLSCSPISGHRSVSWYQQTPGQGLQFLFEYFSETQRNKGNFPGRFSGRQFSNSRSEMNVSTLELGDSALYLCASSFLGLRDDNEQFFGPGTRLTVL.

This clonotype appeared many times. The chain has TRBV7-2 and TRBJ2-1, with TRBD2 identical over 9 bases. The CDR3 consists of 15 residues. The J segment lost 8 bases and the V segment lost 3 bases, leaving 8 bases of the junction unmatched. CDR1 and CDR2 (germline): SGHTA, FQGNSA. DNA of the CDR3: TGTGCCAGCAGCTTCACGGGGCGGGAGGGAGATGAGCAGTTCTTC. This sequence encodes CASSFTGREGDEQFF.

The chain is built from TRBV7-9 and TRBJ2-2, with D perhaps assigned TRBD1 or TRBD2 (5 bases each). V lost 8 bases, J lost 6 bases, and 16 bases lay in between. This CDR3 has 14 amino acids. Germline V gene sequence: CDR1 SEHNR, CDR2 FQNEAQ (reference sequence). The CDR3 coding sequence is TGTGCCAGCCCGCCCCAGGGAGAGGCCGGGGAGCTGTTTTTT. It translates to CASPPQGEAGELFF.

This clonotype has a handful of counts. The rearrangement uses TRBV5-1 and TRBJ2-7, with 7 nucleotides matching TRBD2. The CDR3 sequence is 15 residues long. V lost 0 bases and J lost 6; bases outside the gene matches: 9. Germline V CDR1 and CDR2: SGHRS, YFSETQ. This CDR3 reads CASSLEGGSTSEQYF. CDR3 coding DNA: TGCGCCAGCAGCTTGGAAGGCGGGAGCACGAGCGAGCAGTACTTC.

Many counts were recorded for this clonotype. The rearrangement links TRBV30 to TRBJ1-1, with D possibly being TRBD1 (5 bases). CDR3 length equals 12 residues. Germline assignment: CDR1 GTSNPN and CDR2 SVGIG (reference sequence). V was pared by 8 bases and J by 9 bases, with 19 bases between. This CDR3 is CAAESLREQAFF. DNA of the CDR3: TGTGCCGCGGAGTCACTCAGGGAACAAGCTTTCTTT.

This clonotype came up many times. The chain carries TRBV20-1 and TRBJ2-7; 7 nucleotides line up with TRBD2. The CDR3 is 14 residues long. The germline CDR1 and CDR2 sequences are DFQATT and SNEGSKA (reference sequence). The V and J ends lost 3 bases and 0 bases, in that order; junction bases with no gene match: 5. The DNA for the CDR3 is TGCAGTGCTAGGGGAGCGGGATCCTCCTACGAGCAGTACTTC. The encoded protein is CSARGAGSSYEQYF.

V and J are TRBV29-1 and TRBJ2-7, with D perhaps assigned TRBD1 or TRBD2 (6 bases each). V lost 7 bases to trimming and J lost 1 base, with 20 bases between them. The CDR3 contains 15 residues. The germline V gene has CDR1 SQVTM and CDR2 ANQGSEA. CDR3 sequence: CSARGGEGGSYEQYF. The CDR3 nucleotides are TGCAGCGCCAGAGGGGGAGAGGGGGGATCCTACGAGCAGTACTTC.

Concerning this clonotype: It may be a read error: a sequence one base away is much more abundant. The chain combines TRBV12-3 or TRBV12-4 with TRBJ2-1, with 8 positions matching TRBD2. This CDR3 comprises 14 residues. The CDR3 sequence: CAGSFTRGVNEQFF. The CDR3 DNA is TGTGCCGGCAGTTTTACGCGGGGGGTTAATGAGCAGTTCTTC.

This clonotype came up many times. The J gene is TRBJ2-2, the V gene TRBV18; TRBD1 aligns across 9 bases. Per germline, CDR1 KGHSH and CDR2 LQKENI. The CDR3 has 14 amino acids. After removal of 6 bases from V and 7 bases from J, the junction contained 6 bases not matched to a gene. The CDR3 DNA reads TGTGCCAGCTCCACCGGGACAGGGATCGGGGAGCTGTTTTTT. It specifies CASSTGTGIGELFF.

This clonotype occurred many times. The chain recombines TRBV6-1 with TRBJ2-7; TRBD1 might be the D (6 bases). The V and J ends lost 8 bases and 2 bases respectively, with 13 bases between them. Germline V gives CDR1 MNHNS, CDR2 SASEGT. CDR3 length: 13 residues. As DNA, the CDR3 is TGTGCCAGCGAGGACAGAACTACCTACGAGCAGTACTTC. Its translation: CASEDRTTYEQYF.

This clonotype was seen a few times. The V call is TRBV9, the J call TRBJ2-7; 7 nucleotides match TRBD2. The CDR3 is 14 residues long. The ends lost 0 bases at V and 5 bases at J; junction bases unmatched: 5. Germline assignment: CDR1 SGDLS and CDR2 YYNGEE. For the CDR3, the DNA is TGTGCCAGCAGCGTAGGGGGCGGGAGTAACGAGCAGTACTTC. It yields the protein CASSVGGGSNEQYF. The entire variable domain, with the rest obtained from reference TRBV9 and TRBJ2-7, is as follows: DSGVTQTPKHLITATGQRVTLRCSPRSGDLSVYWYQQSLDQGLQFLIQYYNGEERAKGNILERFSAQQFPDLHSELNLSSLELGDSALYFCASSVGGGSNEQYFGPGTRLTVT.

This clonotype was counted many times. The V and J genes are TRBV2 and TRBJ2-1; 10 bases fit TRBD1. The CDR3 consists of 17 residues. Germline values: CDR1 SNHLY, CDR2 FYNNEI. The V and J ends lost 0 bases and 10 bases, in that order; junction bases with no gene match: 12. In DNA form, the CDR3 reads TGTGCCAGCAGTGAAGCTAGGGTGGACAGGGGGGCTCTCGAGCAGTTCTTC. Translated: CASSEARVDRGALEQFF.

In this sample, this clonotype turned up many times. The chain couples TRBV3-1 to TRBJ1-1; D unresolved. Between the trimmed V and J ends, which lost 0 bases and 1 base, there was a span of 9 bases. Germline CDR1 and CDR2: LGHDT and YNNKEL (reference sequence). This CDR3 has 15 amino acids. This CDR3 is CASSQDTSGNTEAFF. CDR3 nucleotides: TGTGCCAGCAGCCAAGATACTTCTGGGAACACTGAAGCTTTCTTT.

This clonotype has ten or more counts. This chain links TRBV6-1 with TRBJ2-5, with TRBD1 matching over 11 bases. The CDR3 loop spans 15 amino acids. Trimming took 5 bases from V and 4 from J; bases not matched to a gene: 6. CDR1 and CDR2 (germline): MNHNS, SASEGT. DNA of the CDR3: TGTGCCAGCAGTCCTGCGGGGACAGGGGGAGAGACCCAGTACTTC. This codes for CASSPAGTGGETQYF.

This clonotype came up many times. This CDR3 is CAISESTSGSYEQYF. DNA for the CDR3: TGTGCCATCAGTGAGTCGACTAGCGGGAGTTACGAGCAGTACTTC. The chain carries TRBV10-3 and TRBJ2-7, with TRBD2 matching over 12 bases. Germline loops: CDR1 ENHRY, CDR2 SYGVKD. Losses at the gene ends were 0 bases for V and 4 bases for J; bases not matched to a gene: 1. The CDR3 totals 15 residues.

In its sample, this clonotype was seen a few times. This chain uses TRBV7-2 with TRBJ2-6; D not certain. Germline lookup yields CDR1 SGHTA and CDR2 FQGNSA. There are 17 residues in the CDR3. V was shortened by 3 bases and J by 0 bases, with 12 bases between the two germline ends. The CDR3 loop reads CASSLTGDPSGANVLTF. For the CDR3, the DNA is TGTGCCAGCAGCTTGACTGGGGATCCCTCTGGGGCCAACGTCCTGACTTTC.